The entry that follows covers one T cell receptor (beta chain) sequence. The antigen remains undetermined. It was cDNA, reverse transcribed from extracted RNA, that served as the sequencing template. The protocol was immunoSEQ multiplex PCR, while the TCRdb copy is restricted to in-frame clones and leaves out a portion. The sample includes 110,000 or so clones, around 59% of them seen just once. The CDR3 is 15 amino acids. Trimming took 7 bases from V and 10 from J; bases not matched to a gene: 7. The germline CDR1 and CDR2 sequences are MNHEY and SMNVEV (reference sequence). This entry is derived from a study of CD8+ T cells in alopecia areata. Notes on the study in general: Across lesional scalp, and particularly alopecia totalis/universalis, clonality surpassed that of normal scalp.

The J gene is TRBJ2-1, the V gene TRBV27; 16 bases are a match to TRBD2. The sequence derives from a human donor in good health. Sample: CD8+ T cells sorted from blood. The CDR3 here is CASTQGTSGGVEQFF. The CDR3 DNA sequence: TGTGCCAGCACCCAAGGGACTAGCGGGGGGGTAGAGCAGTTCTTC.